These 17 T cell receptor beta chains originate from one sample sequenced in a study of cytomegalovirus exposure and HLA in healthy donors. Repertoires were generated with immunoSEQ multiplex PCR, while TCRdb's copy carries only in-frame clones and drops some. This table holds 230,000 or so clones, approximately 86% found once. Sequenced sample: PBMCs. The receptors originated from a woman in her late teens or twenties in good health and CMV-seronegative.

The V call is TRBV21-1, the J call TRBJ2-2; the D call in the table, TRBD2, was not verified against the DNA. TRBV21-1 is flagged as a pseudogene. The CDR3 consists of 18 residues. CDR3 region: CASSKPPLAGGPTGELFF. CDR3 sequence (DNA): TGTGCCAGCAGCAAACCCCCGCTAGCGGGAGGGCCCACCGGGGAGCTGTTTTTT.

V and J are TRBV19 and TRBJ2-1; 7 bases are shared with TRBD2. Germline CDR1 is LNHDA and CDR2 is SQIVND (reference sequence). The CDR3 spans 15 residues. V lost 3 bases, J lost 7 bases, and 9 bases stayed unmatched. The CDR3, as DNA: TGTGCCAGTAGTATGGGGTCGGGAGGATTAAATGAGCAGTTCTTC. This sequence encodes CASSMGSGGLNEQFF.

V and J are TRBV10-3 and TRBJ2-2, with TRBD1 as a possible D gene (6 bases). Trimming left V 6 bases short and J 2 bases short, with 16 bases between. The length of the CDR3 is 16 residues. CDR1 is ENHRY and CDR2 is SYGVKD in the germline V gene. The CDR3 sequence is CAIRAQGTLNTGELFF. DNA of the CDR3: TGTGCCATCAGGGCCCAGGGGACCCTAAACACCGGGGAGCTGTTTTTT.

This clone has a single count. The chain recombines TRBV19 with TRBJ2-1; 7 bases align to TRBD1. The CDR3 length is 15 residues. V gave up 1 base and J gave up 7 bases; unmatched junction bases: 7. CDR1 LNHDA and CDR2 SQIVND come from the germline V gene (reference sequence). CDR3 residues: CASSIAIGGLNEQFF. CDR3 coding DNA: TGTGCCAGTAGTATAGCCATAGGGGGCTTAAATGAGCAGTTCTTC.

The chain links TRBV15 to TRBJ1-5; D uncertain. This CDR3 is built from 18 residues. V gave up 5 bases and J gave up 4 bases, with 24 bases separating them. Germline CDR1 LNHNV, CDR2 YYDKDF (reference sequence). CDR3 in amino acids: CATSGPTEDGPSNQPQHF. CDR3 nucleotides: TGTGCCACCAGCGGCCCGACGGAGGACGGCCCTAGTAATCAGCCCCAGCATTTT.

This clone is a singleton in its sample. V is TRBV28 and J is TRBJ2-5; 9 bases line up with TRBD1. This CDR3 comprises 16 residues. Per the germline V gene, CDR1 is MDHEN and CDR2 is SYDVKM. With V trimmed by 7 bases and J by 4 bases, 13 bases remained unmatched. The CDR3 is CASNSPGPDRGETQYF. CDR3 coding DNA: TGTGCCAGCAATTCACCCGGCCCGGACAGGGGAGAGACCCAGTACTTC.

V and J are TRBV25-1 and TRBJ2-1; unclear D gene. Trimming took off 9 bases at V and 7 bases at J, with 10 bases between the two ends. This CDR3 comprises 11 residues. Germline CDR1 reads MGHDK; CDR2 reads SYGVNS. Here the CDR3 DNA reads TGTGCCAGTAGCATCGGGAATGAGCAGTTCTTC. This gives the protein CASSIGNEQFF.

This clone is a singleton in its sample. The chain employs TRBV7-9 and TRBJ1-1; D is ambiguous. V lost 2 bases and J lost 8, with 12 bases in between. This CDR3 comprises 13 residues. Germline V gives CDR1 SEHNR, CDR2 FQNEAQ (reference sequence). The CDR3 protein is CASSLIGRVEAFF. CDR3 bases: TGTGCCAGCAGCTTAATAGGGCGGGTGGAAGCTTTCTTT.

This clone has just a few counts. The chain joins TRBV7-9 to TRBJ2-7; TRBD1 matches 10 bases. Germline V CDR1 and CDR2: SEHNR, FQNEAQ (reference sequence). CDR3 size: 14 residues. J lost 4 bases, V lost 5 bases, and 5 bases had no gene match. CDR3 nucleotides: TGTGCCAGCAGCACCGGGACAGGGGAATACGAGCAGTACTTC. Encoded protein: CASSTGTGEYEQYF.

The V gene is TRBV7-9, the J gene TRBJ2-7; 10 nucleotides match TRBD2. V trimming: 5 bases; J trimming: 5 bases; junction bases outside the gene matches: 6. Per germline, CDR1 SEHNR and CDR2 FQNEAQ (reference sequence). This CDR3 contains 14 residues. As DNA, the CDR3 is TGTGCCAGCAGCCCTAGCGGGAGTGGGGACGAGCAGTACTTC. This encodes CASSPSGSGDEQYF.

The V and J genes are TRBV4-1 and TRBJ2-1; D remains unclear. This CDR3 has 11 amino acids. Germline assignment: CDR1 MGHRA and CDR2 YSYEKL. Trimming shortened V by 5 bases and J by 7 bases, and 6 bases separated the two germline ends. The DNA of the CDR3 is TGCGCCAGCAGCTCCCGGAATGAGCAGTTCTTC. Its protein is CASSSRNEQFF.

This clone was picked up one time. V gene TRBV28 combines with J gene TRBJ1-1; D may be TRBD1 (6 bases). The CDR3 contains 16 residues. In germline, CDR1 is MDHEN, CDR2 SYDVKM. V lost 2 bases, J lost 4 bases, and 17 bases lay in between. DNA of the CDR3: TGTGCCAGCAGTTTACAGACAGGCAGGACGAGCACTGAAGCTTTCTTT. Translating it yields CASSLQTGRTSTEAFF.

The sample holds one count of this clone. The chain links TRBV28 to TRBJ2-7; D perhaps matches TRBD2 (5 bases). V was trimmed by 5 bases and J by 0 bases, leaving 14 bases between them. The CDR3 totals 15 residues. CDR1 and CDR2 (germline): MDHEN, SYDVKM. In DNA form, the CDR3 reads TGTGCCAGCAGTCCCCCAGAAGACTACTCCTACGAGCAGTACTTC. This codes for CASSPPEDYSYEQYF. Drawing the rest from reference TRBV28 and TRBJ2-7, the complete variable domain is DVKVTQSSRYLVKRTGEKVFLECVQDMDHENMFWYRQDPGLGLRLIYFSYDVKMKEKGDIPEGYSVSREKKERFSLILESASTNQTSMYLCASSPPEDYSYEQYFGPGTRLTVT.

The rearrangement links TRBV4-3 to TRBJ2-3; TRBD2 agrees at 8 bases. Germline CDR1 reads LGHNA; CDR2 reads YSLEER. J gave up 1 base and V 4 bases, and 7 bases lay outside the gene matches. This CDR3 region has 16 residues. In DNA form, the CDR3 reads TGCGCCAGCAGCCCGGCGTACGGGAGGGGCACAGATACGCAGTATTTT. It codes for CASSPAYGRGTDTQYF.

The chain links TRBV18 to TRBJ2-2; 7 nucleotides agree with TRBD2. The CDR3 spans 17 residues. V lost 0 bases and J lost 0; bases outside the gene matches: 4. Germline CDR1 KGHSH, CDR2 LQKENI. Here the CDR3 reads CASSPPERGTNTGELFF. The DNA of the CDR3 is TGTGCCAGCTCACCACCGGAGCGGGGAACGAACACCGGGGAGCTGTTTTTT.

V is TRBV27 and J is TRBJ2-1, with 7 nucleotides matching TRBD2. The CDR3 sequence is 14 residues long. Germline trimming cut 9 bases from V and 7 bases from J; bases unmatched to any gene: 12. Germline V CDR1 and CDR2: MNHEY, SMNVEV (reference sequence). The CDR3 bases are TGTGCCAGTGAGGAGCGGGGAGTGGGGAATGAGCAGTTCTTC. Its translation: CASEERGVGNEQFF.

This chain connects TRBV6-5 to TRBJ2-7; possible D gene TRBD1, 6 bases. There are 15 residues in the CDR3. Germline values: CDR1 MNHEY, CDR2 SVGAGI. Trimming shortened V by 0 bases and J by 2 bases, and 11 bases separated the two germline ends. In DNA form, the CDR3 reads TGTGCCAGCAGTTACTCGTACCAGGGGACCTACGAGCAGTACTTC. Translating it yields CASSYSYQGTYEQYF.